One and the same sample provided the 9 T cell receptor beta chains below, sequenced in a study of T cell responses to AZD1222 COVID-19 vaccine. Profiled with immunoSEQ multiplex PCR; TCRdb holds only in-frame clones, not every one. The sample shows more than 100,000 clones, around 91% of them seen only once. This sample comprised peripheral blood, obtained on day 0 of AZD1222 vaccination. The receptors derive from an adult in good health.

The CDR3 region has the DNA TGCGCCAGCAGCCAAGATAGGGGGTCTCGAGGGAGCACTGAAGCTTTCTTT. It translates to CASSQDRGSRGSTEAFF. The chain uses TRBV4-3 and TRBJ1-1; tentatively, D is TRBD1 (6 bases). This CDR3 region has 17 residues. Germline loops: CDR1 LGHNA, CDR2 YSLEER. V lost 0 bases, J lost 4 bases, and 18 bases lay in between.

The V and J genes are TRBV30 and TRBJ2-3; tentative D call: TRBD1 (5 bases). CDR1 GTSNPN and CDR2 SVGIG come from the germline V gene (reference sequence). V shed 8 bases and J shed 1 base, with 19 bases lying between them. The CDR3 spans 15 residues. The DNA of the CDR3 is TGTGCCGGGCCCCCCCCAGGGAACCGCACAGATACGCAGTATTTT. Translated, it gives CAGPPPGNRTDTQYF.

This chain uses TRBV29-1 with TRBJ2-1; D unresolved. Germline CDR1 SQVTM, CDR2 ANQGSEA. This CDR3 region has 14 residues. The V end lost 3 bases, the J end lost 0 bases, and 9 bases lay between the germline ends. In nucleotides, the CDR3 is TGCAGCGTTGAGAAGCCGAGCTCCTACAATGAGCAGTTCTTC. It is translated as CSVEKPSSYNEQFF.

CDR3 coding DNA: TGTGTCAGAAGCTACCGGGACAGGCGAGATGAAAAACTGTTTTTT. Protein sequence: CVRSYRDRRDEKLFF. The V gene is TRBV7-5, the J gene TRBJ1-4; the D call of TRBD1 is as the table states it, not checked on the DNA. TRBV7-5 is a pseudogene locus. This CDR3 comprises 15 residues.

The chain is built from TRBV18 and TRBJ1-1; D remains unclear. Germline V CDR1 and CDR2: KGHSH, LQKENI. V lost 3 bases, J lost 3 bases, and 5 bases lay in between. The CDR3 totals 12 residues. As DNA, the CDR3 is TGTGCCAGCTCACCCACTGACACTGAAGCTTTCTTT. Protein sequence: CASSPTDTEAFF.

The CDR3 is CASSSGDDYEQYF. The CDR3 nucleotides are TGTGCCAGCAGTTCCGGAGACGACTACGAGCAGTACTTC. This chain links TRBV5-6 with TRBJ2-7; unclear D gene. Per the germline V gene, CDR1 is SGHDT and CDR2 is YYEEEE. The CDR3 contains 13 residues. V was shortened by 5 bases and J by 3 bases, with 12 bases between the two germline ends.

The chain couples TRBV4-1 to TRBJ1-5; a weak D match, TRBD1 (5 bases). V shed 1 base and J shed 2 bases, with 15 bases lying between them. This CDR3 contains 17 residues. Germline loops: CDR1 MGHRA, CDR2 YSYEKL. The DNA for the CDR3 is TGCGCCAGCAGCCAAGGGTTCGGCAGGGCACGCAATCAGCCCCAGCATTTT. It translates to CASSQGFGRARNQPQHF.

This chain links TRBV5-4 with TRBJ2-7; unclear D gene. Germline V gene sequence: CDR1 SGHNT, CDR2 YYREEE (reference sequence). The CDR3 length is 15 residues. V lost 4 bases and J lost 2, with 16 bases in between. CDR3 residues: CASSSTGSRAYEQYF. The CDR3, as DNA: TGTGCCAGCAGCAGTACCGGGTCGCGTGCCTACGAGCAGTACTTC. The full variable domain, completed using reference TRBV5-4 and TRBJ2-7, is ETGVTQSPTHLIKTRGQQVTLRCSSQSGHNTVSWYQQALGQGPQFIFQYYREEENGRGNFPPRFSGLQFPNYSSELNVNALELDDSALYLCASSSTGSRAYEQYFGPGTRLTVT.

This chain connects TRBV11-2 to TRBJ2-7, with D perhaps matching TRBD2 (5 bases). The V and J ends lost 3 bases and 9 bases respectively, with 15 bases between them. This CDR3 is 13 amino acids long. Germline CDR1 and CDR2: SGHAT and FQNNGV. CDR3 sequence: CASSFAGALGQYF. CDR3 nucleotide sequence: TGTGCCAGCAGCTTCGCGGGCGCCTTGGGGCAGTACTTC. The entire variable domain, with the rest obtained from reference TRBV11-2 and TRBJ2-7, is as follows: EAGVAQSPRYKIIEKRQSVAFWCNPISGHATLYWYQQILGQGPKLLIQFQNNGVVDDSQLPKDRFSAERLKGVDSTLKIQPAKLEDSAVYLCASSFAGALGQYFGPGTRLTVT.